This entry features one T cell receptor beta chain sequence. A second PCR, run for roughly 6 to 11 cycles, used a sample-barcoded 5' primer plus a J-beta primer mix. TCRdb redid the calling of the 5' RACE reads with MiXCR, one entry per CDR3 protein. The repertoire has 790,000 or so distinct CDR3 sequences, about 56% of them found once; the top ten carry around 25%. The entry originates in a study of blood T cells in healthy people across ages. CDR3 length equals 14 residues. Trimming removed 1 base at V and 2 bases at J, with 9 bases between. CDR1 and CDR2 (germline): SGHAT, FQDESV (reference sequence).

The sequenced sample was blood. This clonotype was sampled from a man aged 35-49 years in good health. The chain combines TRBV11-1 with TRBJ2-7; D perhaps matches TRBD2 (5 bases). The CDR3, as DNA: TGTGCCAGCAGCTTAGGTGGTAGCGCCTACGAGCAGTACTTC. Translating gives CASSLGGSAYEQYF.